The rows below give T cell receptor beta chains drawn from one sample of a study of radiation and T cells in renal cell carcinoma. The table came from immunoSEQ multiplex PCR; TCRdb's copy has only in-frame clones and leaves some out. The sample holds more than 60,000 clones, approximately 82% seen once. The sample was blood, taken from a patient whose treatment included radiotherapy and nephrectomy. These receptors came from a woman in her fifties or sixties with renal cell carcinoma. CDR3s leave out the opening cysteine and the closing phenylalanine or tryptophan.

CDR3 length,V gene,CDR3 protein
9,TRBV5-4,ASSLGVGYT
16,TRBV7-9,ASSGWTVDLSGANVLT
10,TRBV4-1,ASSQGGGEAF
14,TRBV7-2,ASSRRLAGVEDTQY
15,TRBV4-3,ASSHGSGTGGNYGYT
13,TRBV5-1,ASMPPGALNTEAF
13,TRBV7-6,ASSLGTAGAGELF
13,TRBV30,AWSRLAGGMNEQF
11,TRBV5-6,ASRVDRAGEQY
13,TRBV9,ASSPWEGSSYEQY
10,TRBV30,AWSHATLGYT
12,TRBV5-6,ASSLRDRGSPLH
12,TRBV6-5,ASSLGRPNTEAF
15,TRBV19,ASSSGHSSSGANVLT
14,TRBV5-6,ASSGAPGTPDYGYT
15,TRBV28,ASSLRTGIFNNYGYT
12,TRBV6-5,ASSYPKAGTVQY
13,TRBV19,ASRGGTGGEKPQH
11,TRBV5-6,ASSQQGTETQY
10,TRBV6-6,ASRTGIGELF
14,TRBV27,ASSLSPGLARETQY
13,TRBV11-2,ASTPLAGGSYEQY
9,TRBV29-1,SVEDSIEQY
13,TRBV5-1,ASSLGPVAGTEAF
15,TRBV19,ASSGTGGVGGTGELF
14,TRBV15,ATSTDRPTRTYEQY
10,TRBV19,ASGPGGARAF
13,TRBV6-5,ASSLTAGGSATQY
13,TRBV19,ASRRTVLGDSPLH
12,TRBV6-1,ASRSVAGGGEQY
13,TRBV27,ASSLVGTGTYEQY
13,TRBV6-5,ASSYSEAVGFEQY
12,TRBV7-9,ATNLAISYNEQF
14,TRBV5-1,ASSLGQDFRGDTQY
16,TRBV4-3,ASSPGMRGPRANYGYT
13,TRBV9,ASSVSAVGPYEQY
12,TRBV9,ASSVATGSYEQY
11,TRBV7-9,ASSLGLAGGPY
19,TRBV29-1,SVEGFPPGLAGSGSYNEQF